This T cell receptor (beta chain) was identified in a study of cytomegalovirus exposure and HLA in healthy donors. Broader study findings: Certain indistinguishable V segments, among them TRBV6-2 and TRBV6-3, were excluded. Whilst most TCR sequences proved rare, a subset of public TCRs occurred across many donors. Later work found most CMV-associated TCR beta chains apparently HLA-restricted.

Germline V CDR1 and CDR2: SGDLS, YYNGEE. Trimming stripped 1 base from V and 12 bases from J, with 14 bases between. The CDR3 extends over 14 amino acids. Primers: 60 Vbeta forward and 13 Jbeta reverse. Profiling relied on immunoSEQ multiplex PCR, and the TCRdb table lists in-frame clones only, not all of them. Among 150,000 to 200,000 clones, roughly 87% were seen once, and the ten largest hold about 0.23%. About this clone: Its antigen is undetermined.

The source is a girl under two years old in good health and CMV-seronegative. The chain recombines TRBV9 with TRBJ1-6; D is ambiguous. Sequences were obtained from PBMCs. The CDR3 bases are TGTGCCAGCAGCGTAACAGCGGCCTCGGGACCCCTCCACTTT. This sequence encodes CASSVTAASGPLHF.